This TCR beta chain was found in a study of shared clonotypes between healthy human individuals. Of note for this clone: Its specificity is not known.

Sequenced by immunoSEQ multiplex PCR; TCRdb stores in-frame clones only, minus some. Altogether roughly 1,500,000 clones are present, under 99% being singletons, with the ten largest covering roughly 0.4%. Study-level results: Measured sharing among donors was expected to vary with sequencing depth.

The donors were adults (healthy and HIV-negative) with no recent acute infections or vaccinations. Looked up from germline, CDR1 is SQVTM and CDR2 is ANQGSEA. V shed 1 base and J shed 7 bases, with 13 bases lying between them. The CDR3 sequence is 13 residues long. The receptor comes from a man aged 25-45 years in good health. The V gene is TRBV29-1, the J gene TRBJ1-2; D perhaps matches TRBD1 (6 bases). The specimen sequenced was naive CD4+ T cells sorted from blood. The subset denotes: CD45RA+ positively selected. The CDR3 sequence is CSVEGTWGLGYTF. CDR3 nucleotide sequence: TGCAGCGTTGAAGGGACGTGGGGGCTTGGCTACACCTTC.